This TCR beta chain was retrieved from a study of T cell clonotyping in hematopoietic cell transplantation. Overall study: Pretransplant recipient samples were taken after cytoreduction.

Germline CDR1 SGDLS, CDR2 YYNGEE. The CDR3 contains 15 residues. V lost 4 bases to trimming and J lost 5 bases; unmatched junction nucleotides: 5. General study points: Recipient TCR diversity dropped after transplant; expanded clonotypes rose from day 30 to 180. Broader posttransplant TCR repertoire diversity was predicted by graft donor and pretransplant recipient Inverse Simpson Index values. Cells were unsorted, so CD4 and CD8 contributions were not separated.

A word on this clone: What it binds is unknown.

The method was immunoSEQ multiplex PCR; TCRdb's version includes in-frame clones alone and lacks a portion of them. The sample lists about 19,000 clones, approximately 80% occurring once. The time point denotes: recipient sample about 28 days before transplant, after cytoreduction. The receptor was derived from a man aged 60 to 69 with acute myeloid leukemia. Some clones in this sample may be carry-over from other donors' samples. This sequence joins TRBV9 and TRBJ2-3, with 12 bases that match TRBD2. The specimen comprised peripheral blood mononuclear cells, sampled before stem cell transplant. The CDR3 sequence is CASSPSGGAQDTQYF. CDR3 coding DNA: TGTGCCAGCAGCCCTAGCGGGGGGGCACAAGATACGCAGTATTTT.